This passage covers 14 T cell receptor beta chains from one sample sequenced in a study of T-cell memory formation after mild COVID-19. MiXCR, applied by TCRdb to the 5' RACE reads, yields one record per CDR3 protein. The sample has about 560,000 distinct CDR3 sequences, 17% seen once. The sequenced material came from PBMCs or a T cell subset sorted from them (not recorded which). The receptors come from an adult woman who had mild COVID-19 (a few samples of this study predate the infection). Cell type and time point are not known.

The V gene is TRBV2, the J gene TRBJ2-7; possibly TRBD1 or TRBD2 for D (6 bases each). The length of the CDR3 is 16 residues. V lost 2 bases and J 1 base, leaving 15 bases between the germline ends. CDR1 is SNHLY, CDR2 FYNNEI, per germline. In DNA, the CDR3 is TGTGCCAGCAGTGAAACCTCCGGGGGCCTATCCTACGAGCAGTACTTC. This encodes CASSETSGGLSYEQYF.

This clonotype occurred a few times. V and J are TRBV25-1 and TRBJ2-2; weak D call: TRBD2 (5 bases). V lost 2 bases to trimming and J lost 4 bases, with 14 bases between them. The V gene's germline CDR1 is MGHDK and CDR2 SYGVNS. This CDR3 is built from 16 residues. DNA for the CDR3: TGTGCCAGCAGTGAAACCCACGAGGGTCTCACCGGGGAGCTGTTTTTT. Translated: CASSETHEGLTGELFF.

This clonotype was detected a few times. This chain links TRBV21-1 with TRBJ1-5. TRBV21-1 is listed as a pseudogene. This CDR3 region has 16 residues. The CDR3 reads CASSKANGESNQPQHF. The CDR3, as DNA: TGTGCCAGCAGCAAAGCGAACGGGGAGAGCAATCAGCCCCAGCATTTT.

This clonotype has just a few counts. V and J are TRBV3-1 and TRBJ1-2, with 7 bases fitting TRBD1. Germline lookup yields CDR1 LGHDT and CDR2 YNNKEL (reference sequence). The CDR3 consists of 15 residues. V trimming: 3 bases; J trimming: 2 bases; junction bases outside the gene matches: 6. In DNA form, the CDR3 reads TGTGCCAGCAGCCACTCAGACAGGGTAAACTATGGCTACACCTTC. Translating it yields CASSHSDRVNYGYTF.

The sample holds a few counts of this clonotype. The CDR3 DNA reads TGTGCCTGGAGCGGGACAGTACTCTACGAGCAGTACTTC. This translates into CAWSGTVLYEQYF. This rearrangement joins TRBV30 to TRBJ2-7; 7 nucleotides line up with TRBD1. The germline CDR1 and CDR2 sequences are GTSNPN and SVGIG (reference sequence). The CDR3 loop spans 13 amino acids. V lost 3 bases, J lost 3 bases, and 5 bases stayed unmatched.

This clonotype occurred a few times. The chain employs TRBV11-2 and TRBJ2-3; possible D gene TRBD1, 6 bases. The CDR3 covers 16 residues. Germline V CDR1 and CDR2: SGHAT, FQNNGV. Trimming shortened V by 1 base and J by 2 bases, and 13 bases separated the two germline ends. The CDR3 nucleotides are TGTGCCAGCAGCTTAGGGACAGCCTTTTTCACAGATACGCAGTATTTT. It specifies CASSLGTAFFTDTQYF.

This clonotype was detected only a few times. V is TRBV9 and J is TRBJ2-3, with 7 bases fitting TRBD2. The CDR3 loop spans 16 amino acids. V dropped 0 bases and J dropped 2; count of bases not matched to a gene: 6. The germline V gene encodes CDR1 SGDLS and CDR2 YYNGEE. Here the CDR3 reads CASSVGVAGVTDTQYF. Here the CDR3 DNA reads TGTGCCAGCAGCGTAGGGGTAGCGGGCGTCACAGATACGCAGTATTTT.

The V call is TRBV5-5, the J call TRBJ1-1; weak D call: TRBD1 (5 bases). V was clipped by 0 bases and J by 7 bases, with 10 bases between them. Germline CDR1 reads SGHKS; CDR2 reads YYEKEE (reference sequence). The CDR3 is 13 residues long. CDR3 sequence: CASSLGQFLEAFF. Written as DNA, the CDR3 is TGTGCCAGCAGCTTGGGACAGTTTCTTGAAGCTTTCTTT.

V gene TRBV5-1 combines with J gene TRBJ2-3; 7 bases are shared with TRBD2. The V and J ends lost 3 bases and 4 bases, in that order; junction bases with no gene match: 11. The CDR3 is made up of 16 amino acids. The germline CDR1 and CDR2 sequences are SGHRS and YFSETQ. CDR3 loop: CASSWGLKKHPDTQYF. The CDR3 DNA is TGCGCCAGCAGCTGGGGACTAAAAAAGCACCCAGATACGCAGTATTTT.

J is TRBJ2-7 and V is TRBV4-3; TRBD1 aligns across 8 bases. The J segment lost 2 bases and the V segment lost 0 bases, leaving 12 bases of the junction unmatched. The CDR3 spans 18 residues. Germline CDR1 is LGHNA and CDR2 is YSLEER. CDR3 sequence: CASSQESWRTGIPYEQYF. As DNA, the CDR3 is TGCGCCAGCAGCCAAGAGTCCTGGCGGACAGGGATCCCCTACGAGCAGTACTTC.

This clonotype was recorded at least ten times. The chain joins TRBV4-2 to TRBJ2-1; TRBD2 matches 10 bases. Germline loops: CDR1 LGHNA, CDR2 YNFKEQ. This CDR3 contains 17 residues. V lost 1 base and J lost 7; bases outside the gene matches: 10. The CDR3 nucleotides read TGTGCCAGCAGCCAAGCTTGGCTAGCGGGAGAGGGAAATGAGCAGTTCTTC. Residues: CASSQAWLAGEGNEQFF.

The table lists this clonotype with a few counts. This rearrangement joins TRBV7-2 to TRBJ2-5, with TRBD1 identical over 8 bases. The CDR3 totals 16 residues. V lost 1 base, J lost 4 bases, and 8 bases stayed unmatched. Per the germline V gene, CDR1 is SGHTA and CDR2 is FQGNSA. CDR3 amino acids: CASSLVGQGALETQYF. CDR3 sequence (DNA): TGTGCCAGCAGCTTAGTGGGGCAGGGGGCTTTAGAGACCCAGTACTTC.

The genes are TRBV7-3 and TRBJ2-1, with 8 bases aligning to TRBD2. Germline CDR1 and CDR2: SGHTA and FQGTGA. The CDR3 length is 16 residues. The junction had 6 bases not matched to a gene; V was cut back by 0 bases and J by 5 bases. In DNA form, the CDR3 reads TGTGCCAGCAGCTTAACTGCGGGGGGCCTACACAATGAGCAGTTCTTC. Its translation: CASSLTAGGLHNEQFF.

This clonotype was detected only a few times. The chain joins TRBV29-1 to TRBJ1-3, with unresolved D. Trimming took 7 bases from V and 0 from J, leaving 10 bases between them. Germline CDR1 is SQVTM and CDR2 is ANQGSEA. CDR3 length: 13 amino acids. The CDR3 DNA reads TGCAGCGCCACACAGATCTCTGGAAACACCATATATTTT. It translates to CSATQISGNTIYF.